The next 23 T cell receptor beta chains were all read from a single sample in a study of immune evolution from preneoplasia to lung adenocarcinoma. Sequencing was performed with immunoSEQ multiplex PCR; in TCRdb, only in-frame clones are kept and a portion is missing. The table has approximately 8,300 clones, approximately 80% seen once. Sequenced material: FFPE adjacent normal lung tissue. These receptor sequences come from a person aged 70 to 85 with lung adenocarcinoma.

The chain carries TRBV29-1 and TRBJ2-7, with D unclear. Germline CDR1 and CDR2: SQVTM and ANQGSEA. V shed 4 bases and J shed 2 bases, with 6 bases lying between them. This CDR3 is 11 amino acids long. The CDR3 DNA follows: TGCAGCGTTGTGGGCCCCTACGAGCAGTACTTC. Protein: CSVVGPYEQYF.

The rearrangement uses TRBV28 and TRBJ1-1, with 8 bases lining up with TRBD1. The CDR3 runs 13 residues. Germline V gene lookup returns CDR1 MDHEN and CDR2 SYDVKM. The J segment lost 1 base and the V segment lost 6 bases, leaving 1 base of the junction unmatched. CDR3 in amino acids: CASRTGANTEAFF. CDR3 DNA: TGTGCCAGCAGGACAGGGGCGAACACTGAAGCTTTCTTT.

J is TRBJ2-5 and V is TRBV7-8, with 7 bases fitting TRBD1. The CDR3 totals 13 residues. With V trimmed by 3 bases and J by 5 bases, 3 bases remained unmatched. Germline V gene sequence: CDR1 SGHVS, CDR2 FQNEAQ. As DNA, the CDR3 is TGTGCCAGCAGCTTTACAGGGGTCGAGACCCAGTACTTC. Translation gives CASSFTGVETQYF.

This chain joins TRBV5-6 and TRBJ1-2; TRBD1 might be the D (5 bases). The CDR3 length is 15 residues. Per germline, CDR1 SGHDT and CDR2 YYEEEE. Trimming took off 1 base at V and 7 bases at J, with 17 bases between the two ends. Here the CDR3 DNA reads TGTGCCAGCAGCTTGTCGGGGGGAATCAGCAGTGGCTACACCTTC. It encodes CASSLSGGISSGYTF.

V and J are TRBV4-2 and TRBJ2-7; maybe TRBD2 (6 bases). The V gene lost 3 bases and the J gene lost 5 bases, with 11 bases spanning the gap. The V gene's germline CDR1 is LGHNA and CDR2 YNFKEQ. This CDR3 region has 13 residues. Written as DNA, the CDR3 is TGTGCCAGCAGCCAGGGACTTCCGGACGAGCAGTACTTC. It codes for CASSQGLPDEQYF.

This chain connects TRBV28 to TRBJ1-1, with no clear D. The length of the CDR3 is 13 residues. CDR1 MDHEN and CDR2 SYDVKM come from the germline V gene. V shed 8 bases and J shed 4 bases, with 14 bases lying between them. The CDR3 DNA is TGTGCCAGCGGAGGTGTCGCTGGCACTGAAGCTTTCTTT. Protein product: CASGGVAGTEAFF.

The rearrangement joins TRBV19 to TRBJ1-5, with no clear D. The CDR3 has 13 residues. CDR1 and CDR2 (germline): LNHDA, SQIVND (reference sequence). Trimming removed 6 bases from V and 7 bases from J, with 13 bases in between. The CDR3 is CASSPGLRQPQHF. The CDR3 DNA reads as TGTGCCAGTAGCCCAGGACTGCGACAGCCCCAGCATTTT.

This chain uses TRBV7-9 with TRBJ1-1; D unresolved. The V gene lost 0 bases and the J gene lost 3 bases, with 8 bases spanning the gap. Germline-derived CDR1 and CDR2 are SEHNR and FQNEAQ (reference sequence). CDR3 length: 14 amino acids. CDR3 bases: TGTGCCAGCAGCTTAGCGGGGTCTGACACTGAAGCTTTCTTT. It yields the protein CASSLAGSDTEAFF.

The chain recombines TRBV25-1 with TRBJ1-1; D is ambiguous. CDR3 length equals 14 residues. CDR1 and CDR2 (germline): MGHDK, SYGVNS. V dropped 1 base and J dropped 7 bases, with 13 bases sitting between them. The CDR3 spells CASSESGMDLEAFF. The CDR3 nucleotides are TGTGCCAGCAGTGAATCAGGCATGGATCTTGAAGCTTTCTTT. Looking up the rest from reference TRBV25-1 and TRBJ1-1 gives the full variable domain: EADIYQTPRYLVIGTGKKITLECSQTMGHDKMYWYQQDPGMELHLIHYSYGVNSTEKGDLSSESTVSRIRTEHFPLTLESARPSHTSQYLCASSESGMDLEAFFGQGTRLTVV.

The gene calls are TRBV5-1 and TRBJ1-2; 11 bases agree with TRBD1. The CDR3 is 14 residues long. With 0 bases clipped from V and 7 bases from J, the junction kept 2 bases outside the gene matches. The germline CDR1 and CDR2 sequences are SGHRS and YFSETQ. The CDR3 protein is CASSLAGTGGGYTF. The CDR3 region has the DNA TGCGCCAGCAGCTTGGCCGGGACAGGGGGTGGCTACACCTTC.

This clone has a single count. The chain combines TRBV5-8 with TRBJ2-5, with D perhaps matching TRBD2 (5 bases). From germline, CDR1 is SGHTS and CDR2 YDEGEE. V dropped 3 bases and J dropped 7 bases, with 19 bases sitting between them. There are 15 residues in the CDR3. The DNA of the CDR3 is TGTGCCAGCAGCTGGACTCAGTTTAGCCCGGGGACCCAGTACTTC. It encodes CASSWTQFSPGTQYF.

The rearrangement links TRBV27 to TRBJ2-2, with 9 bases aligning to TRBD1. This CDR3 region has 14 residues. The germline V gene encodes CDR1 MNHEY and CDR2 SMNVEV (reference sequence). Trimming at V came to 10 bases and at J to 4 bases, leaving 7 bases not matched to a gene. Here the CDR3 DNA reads TGTGCCACCAGACCGGGACAGGGCACCGGGGAGCTGTTTTTT. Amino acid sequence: CATRPGQGTGELFF.

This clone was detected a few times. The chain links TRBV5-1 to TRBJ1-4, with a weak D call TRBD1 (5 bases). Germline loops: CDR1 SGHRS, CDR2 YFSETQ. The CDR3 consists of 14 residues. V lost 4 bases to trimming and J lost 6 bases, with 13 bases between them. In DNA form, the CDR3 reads TGCGCCAGCAGCGTACTCCCGGGGGATGAAAAACTGTTTTTT. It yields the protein CASSVLPGDEKLFF. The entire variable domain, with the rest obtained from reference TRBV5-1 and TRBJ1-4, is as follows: KAGVTQTPRYLIKTRGQQVTLSCSPISGHRSVSWYQQTPGQGLQFLFEYFSETQRNKGNFPGRFSGRQFSNSRSEMNVSTLELGDSALYLCASSVLPGDEKLFFGSGTQLSVL.

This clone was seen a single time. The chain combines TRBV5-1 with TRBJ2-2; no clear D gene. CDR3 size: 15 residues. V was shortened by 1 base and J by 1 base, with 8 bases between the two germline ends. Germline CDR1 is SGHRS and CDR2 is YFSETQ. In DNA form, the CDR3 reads TGCGCCAGCAGCTTGCGGCTACAGAACACCGGGGAGCTGTTTTTT. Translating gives CASSLRLQNTGELFF.

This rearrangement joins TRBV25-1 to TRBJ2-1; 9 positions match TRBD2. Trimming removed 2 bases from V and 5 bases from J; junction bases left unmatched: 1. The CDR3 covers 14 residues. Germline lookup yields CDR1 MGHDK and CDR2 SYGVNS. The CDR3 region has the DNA TGTGCCAGCAGTGAAAGCGGGAGGAACAATGAGCAGTTCTTC. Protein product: CASSESGRNNEQFF.

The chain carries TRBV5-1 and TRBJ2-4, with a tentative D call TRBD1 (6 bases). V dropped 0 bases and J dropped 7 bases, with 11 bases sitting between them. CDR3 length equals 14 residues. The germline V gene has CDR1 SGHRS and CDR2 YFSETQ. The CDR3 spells CASSLVQGTNIQYF. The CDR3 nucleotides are TGCGCCAGCAGCTTGGTACAGGGAACGAACATTCAGTACTTC.

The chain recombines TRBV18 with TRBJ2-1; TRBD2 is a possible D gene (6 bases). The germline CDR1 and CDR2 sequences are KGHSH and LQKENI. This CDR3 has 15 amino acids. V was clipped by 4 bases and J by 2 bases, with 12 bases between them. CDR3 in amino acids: CASSLLARAYNEQFF. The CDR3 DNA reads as TGTGCCAGCTCACTGCTAGCGAGGGCCTACAATGAGCAGTTCTTC.

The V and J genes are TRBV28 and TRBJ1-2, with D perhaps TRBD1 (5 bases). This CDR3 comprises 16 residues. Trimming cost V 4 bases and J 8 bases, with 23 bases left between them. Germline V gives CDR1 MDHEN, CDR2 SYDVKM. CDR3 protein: CASSSLPMGGGRGYTF. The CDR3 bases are TGTGCCAGCAGTTCTCTTCCAATGGGGGGTGGACGAGGCTACACCTTC.

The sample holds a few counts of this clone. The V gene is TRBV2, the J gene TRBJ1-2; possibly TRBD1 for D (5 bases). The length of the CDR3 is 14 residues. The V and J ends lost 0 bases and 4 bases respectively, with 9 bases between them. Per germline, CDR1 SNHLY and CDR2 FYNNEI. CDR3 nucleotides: TGTGCCAGCAGTGAAGCGGGACGGATCTATGGCTACACCTTC. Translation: CASSEAGRIYGYTF. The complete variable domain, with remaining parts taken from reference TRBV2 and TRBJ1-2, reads EPEVTQTPSHQVTQMGQEVILRCVPISNHLYFYWYRQILGQKVEFLVSFYNNEISEKSEIFDDQFSVERPDGSNFTLKIRSTKLEDSAMYFCASSEAGRIYGYTFGSGTRLTVV.

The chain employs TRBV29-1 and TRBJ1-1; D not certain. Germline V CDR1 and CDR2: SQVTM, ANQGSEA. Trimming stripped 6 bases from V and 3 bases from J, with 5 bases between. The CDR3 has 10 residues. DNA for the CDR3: TGCAGCGTCGGTGACACTGAAGCTTTCTTT. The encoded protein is CSVGDTEAFF.

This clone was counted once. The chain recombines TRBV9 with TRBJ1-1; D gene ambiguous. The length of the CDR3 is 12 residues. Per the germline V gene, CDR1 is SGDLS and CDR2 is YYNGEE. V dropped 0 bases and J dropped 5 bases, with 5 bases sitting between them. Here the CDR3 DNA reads TGTGCCAGCAGCGTAGATGGGACTGAAGCTTTCTTT. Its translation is CASSVDGTEAFF.

In DNA form, the CDR3 reads TGTGCCAGCAGTGAGGGAGTTGAAGCTTTCTTT. As protein: CASSEGVEAFF. The chain carries TRBV2 and TRBJ1-1; D not certain. This CDR3 is built from 11 residues. The germline V and J ends were trimmed by 3 bases and 7 bases, with 6 bases remaining between them. CDR1 SNHLY and CDR2 FYNNEI come from the germline V gene.

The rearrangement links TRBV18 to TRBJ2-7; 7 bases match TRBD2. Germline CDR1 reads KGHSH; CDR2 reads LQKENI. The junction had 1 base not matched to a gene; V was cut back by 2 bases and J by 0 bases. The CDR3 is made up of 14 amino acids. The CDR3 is CASSPWTSSYEQYF. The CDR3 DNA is TGTGCCAGCTCACCATGGACTAGCTCCTACGAGCAGTACTTC.